Below are 10 T cell receptor beta chains sequenced from a single sample in a study of T cells after yellow fever vaccination. TCRdb reanalysed the 5' RACE reads using MiXCR and keeps one entry per CDR3 protein. Altogether about 240,000 distinct CDR3 sequences are present, less than 9% being singletons, with the ten largest covering approximately 0.87%. Sequences were derived from CD4+ T cells sorted from PBMCs, sampled 15 days after the yellow fever booster vaccination. These receptors were taken from a man aged 25-45 years who received the YFV17D yellow fever vaccine.

The chain carries TRBV12-3 or TRBV12-4 and TRBJ2-7; possibly TRBD2 for D (5 bases). This CDR3 has 16 amino acids. V was shortened by 6 bases and J by 6 bases, with 24 bases between the two germline ends. CDR3 amino acids: CASSPGNRVLGPEQYF. In nucleotides, the CDR3 is TGTGCCAGCAGCCCGGGGAATAGGGTTTTAGGACCCGAGCAGTACTTC.

This clonotype came up many times. This chain links TRBV6-5 with TRBJ2-3; the D is unclear. There are 14 residues in the CDR3. Deletions cut 2 bases from V and 0 bases from J, with 6 bases between. Germline CDR1 is MNHEY and CDR2 is SVGAGI. The CDR3 spells CASSYPASTDTQYF. As DNA, the CDR3 is TGTGCCAGCAGTTACCCCGCTAGCACAGATACGCAGTATTTT.

This clonotype was detected only a few times. The chain links TRBV20-1 to TRBJ2-5; D is unclear. Germline CDR1 is DFQATT and CDR2 is SNEGSKA (reference sequence). Trimming left V 3 bases short and J 5 bases short, with 10 bases between. This CDR3 contains 12 residues. The CDR3 bases are TGCAGTGCTAGGACCCCCGGGGAGACCCAGTACTTC. Amino acid sequence: CSARTPGETQYF.

There are a few counts of this clonotype. V and J are TRBV5-6 and TRBJ2-7; D assignment may be TRBD1 or TRBD2 (5 bases each). The CDR3 contains 14 residues. The germline CDR1 and CDR2 sequences are SGHDT and YYEEEE. V was clipped by 3 bases and J by 2 bases, with 12 bases between them. The CDR3 coding sequence is TGTGCCAGCAGCTGGGAACCGGGGCCCTACGAGCAGTACTTC. This codes for CASSWEPGPYEQYF. The variable domain in full, with the rest retrieved from reference TRBV5-6 and TRBJ2-7, is DAGVTQSPTHLIKTRGQQVTLRCSPKSGHDTVSWYQQALGQGPQFIFQYYEEEERQRGNFPDRFSGHQFPNYSSELNVNALLLGDSALYLCASSWEPGPYEQYFGPGTRLTVT.

This clonotype turned up a few times. The rearrangement uses TRBV6-5 and TRBJ1-1; D unresolved. The CDR3 loop spans 12 amino acids. Between the trimmed V and J ends, which lost 5 bases and 7 bases, there was a span of 11 bases. Per the germline V gene, CDR1 is MNHEY and CDR2 is SVGAGI. The CDR3 nucleotides are TGTGCCAGCAGTCCCCCACCACTTGAAGCTTTCTTT. Residues: CASSPPPLEAFF.

In this sample, this clonotype turned up many times. CDR3 sequence: CASSFSGTGEETQYF. CDR3 DNA: TGCGCCAGCAGCTTTTCCGGGACAGGGGAAGAGACCCAGTACTTC. The V call is TRBV5-1, the J call TRBJ2-5; 10 bases agree with TRBD1. V lost 2 bases to trimming and J lost 3 bases; unmatched junction nucleotides: 4. Germline V gene sequence: CDR1 SGHRS, CDR2 YFSETQ. CDR3 length: 15 residues.

The table lists this clonotype with a few counts. V and J are TRBV7-2 and TRBJ2-5; D might be TRBD2 (5 bases). The V end lost 6 bases, the J end lost 11 bases, and 19 bases lay between the germline ends. The CDR3 has 13 residues. The germline V gene encodes CDR1 SGHTA and CDR2 FQGNSA. The CDR3 region is CASSPSGPAPQYF. Written as DNA, the CDR3 is TGTGCCAGCAGTCCCAGCGGCCCTGCGCCTCAGTACTTC.

This clonotype was observed a handful of times. The chain combines TRBV18 with TRBJ2-3; no reliable D call. Looked up from germline, CDR1 is KGHSH and CDR2 is LQKENI. The CDR3 runs to 15 residues. Trimming removed 3 bases at V and 3 bases at J, with 13 bases between. The CDR3 is CASSPPSRPTDTQYF. The CDR3 nucleotides read TGTGCCAGCTCACCCCCGTCGCGACCAACAGATACGCAGTATTTT.

This clonotype was observed a handful of times. The rearrangement links TRBV27 to TRBJ2-1, with TRBD2 matching over 15 bases. Germline V lookup: CDR1 MNHEY, CDR2 SMNVEV (reference sequence). The CDR3 has 19 residues. Trimming took 5 bases from V and 7 from J; bases not matched to a gene: 15. The CDR3 nucleotides are TGTGCCAGCAGTGCGACAGGACTAGCGGGAGGGGTTGGGTGGAATGAGCAGTTCTTC. This encodes CASSATGLAGGVGWNEQFF.

In its sample, this clonotype was seen many times. This chain links TRBV20-1 with TRBJ2-1; 8 nucleotides match TRBD2. CDR3 length equals 14 residues. In germline, CDR1 is DFQATT, CDR2 SNEGSKA (reference sequence). V shed 1 base, J shed 6 bases, and the junction held 5 bases outside the gene matches. This CDR3 reads CSARVGRAGNEQFF. Here the CDR3 DNA reads TGCAGTGCTAGAGTCGGGAGGGCCGGCAATGAGCAGTTCTTC.